This T cell receptor beta chain was documented in a study of regulatory T cells in long-lasting Graves disease. This CDR3 spans 16 amino acids. The germline gives CDR1 SGHTA, CDR2 FQGNSA. Trimming took 5 bases from V and 5 from J, leaving 21 bases between them. This clonotype was seen only a few times. Time point given: persistent/refractory GD, antithyroid drugs over 5 years with positive TRAb. The TCR library was prepared using RNA isolated from PBMCs. TCR beta libraries were built with iRepertoire HTBI primers and Arm-PCR of CDR3 regions. Each CDR3 protein is one row after TCRdb ran MiXCR on the multiplex PCR reads. The table has roughly 700,000 distinct CDR3 sequences, roughly 30% seen once; the top ten hold about two fifths.

The sample here was peripheral blood mononuclear cells (PBMCs), taken when the disease was refractory, from a patient treated with antithyroid drugs. This sequence was found in a female donor with Graves disease. The rearrangement joins TRBV7-2 to TRBJ1-2; D uncertain. CDR3: CASSLLLTMARYGYTF. The CDR3 DNA is TGTGCCAGCAGCCTCCTCCTTACGATGGCGAGGTATGGCTACACCTTC.